This entry lists 21 T cell receptor beta chains sequenced from one sample in a study of blood T cell repertoires in COVID-19. Sequencing was performed with immunoSEQ multiplex PCR; in TCRdb, only in-frame clones are kept and a portion is missing. The sample gives fewer than 15,000 clones, roughly 84% of which show up once; about 30% is in the top ten. The source material was peripheral blood. The receptors come from a man in his fifties with active COVID-19.

The chain recombines TRBV19 with TRBJ2-1, with 7 bases that match TRBD1. The CDR3 is 14 amino acids. The J segment lost 3 bases and the V segment lost 8 bases, leaving 7 bases of the junction unmatched. Per germline, CDR1 LNHDA and CDR2 SQIVND (reference sequence). In DNA form, the CDR3 reads TGTGCCAGTGCAGACAGGGAAATCTACAATGAGCAGTTCTTC. Translation: CASADREIYNEQFF. The full variable domain, its missing parts supplied by reference TRBV19 and TRBJ2-1, is DGGITQSPKYLFRKEGQNVTLSCEQNLNHDAMYWYRQDPGQGLRLIYYSQIVNDFQKGDIAEGYSVSREKKESFPLTVTSAQKNPTAFYLCASADREIYNEQFFGPGTRLTVL.

The chain carries TRBV9 and TRBJ2-3; TRBD2 aligns across 8 bases. The CDR3 runs to 14 residues. V lost 3 bases, J lost 1 base, and 1 base stayed unmatched. Germline assignment: CDR1 SGDLS and CDR2 YYNGEE. The CDR3 DNA reads as TGTGCCAGCAGCGCGGGGGGGGGCACAGATACGCAGTATTTT. This codes for CASSAGGGTDTQYF.

J is TRBJ2-1 and V is TRBV4-1, with D perhaps matching TRBD2 (5 bases). Germline V gene lookup returns CDR1 MGHRA and CDR2 YSYEKL. The ends were cut back, 0 bases at V and 3 bases at J, with 12 bases in the middle. This CDR3 is 16 amino acids long. The CDR3 loop is CASSQESGTRYNEQFF. The CDR3 coding sequence is TGCGCCAGCAGCCAAGAAAGCGGAACCCGCTACAATGAGCAGTTCTTC.

Here the CDR3 reads CASSKCVPRRIPRPRAYEQYF. The CDR3 DNA follows: TGTGCCAGCAGCAAATGCGTCCCTAGGCGGATCCCCCGTCCCAGAGCCTACGAGCAGTACTTC. V is TRBV21-1 and J is TRBJ2-7; the D segment call TRBD2 is taken from the table without a DNA check. TRBV21-1 is classified as a pseudogene. CDR3 size: 21 residues.

This chain links TRBV9 with TRBJ2-5; a possible D gene is TRBD2 (6 bases). The CDR3 has 15 amino acids. Germline CDR1 and CDR2: SGDLS and YYNGEE. Trimming pared 9 bases from V and 3 bases from J, leaving 21 bases between. Here the CDR3 DNA reads TGTGCCACCTCAATCGGCGGGACGGTAGAAGAGACCCAGTACTTC. Its translation is CATSIGGTVEETQYF.

The V gene is TRBV29-1, the J gene TRBJ1-2; TRBD1 agrees at 8 bases. J was trimmed by 2 bases and V by 3 bases; bases with no gene match: 14. The CDR3 consists of 17 residues. From germline, CDR1 is SQVTM and CDR2 ANQGSEA. The CDR3 coding sequence is TGCAGCGTTGATTTTAGAGCAGGGGGCGCATTAAACTATGGCTACACCTTC. Encoded protein: CSVDFRAGGALNYGYTF.

The chain combines TRBV6-6 with TRBJ2-7; D unresolved. Germline-derived CDR1 and CDR2 are MNHNY and SVGAGI (reference sequence). The V end lost 10 bases, the J end lost 1 base, and 11 bases lay between the germline ends. This CDR3 region has 12 residues. CDR3 residues: CATSQNSYEQYF. The CDR3 coding sequence is TGTGCCACTTCTCAGAATTCCTACGAGCAGTACTTC.

V is TRBV5-1 and J is TRBJ2-3; 9 bases match TRBD2. This CDR3 has 16 amino acids. Looked up from germline, CDR1 is SGHRS and CDR2 is YFSETQ. V shed 6 bases and J 0 bases; nucleotides not matched to a gene: 8. The chain's CDR3 is CASTSGRFTSTDTQYF. The CDR3 region has the DNA TGCGCCAGCACGAGCGGGAGGTTTACTAGCACAGATACGCAGTATTTT.

CDR3 DNA: TGCAGCGTTGATAGCGGCTACAATGAGCAGTTCTTC. Translated: CSVDSGYNEQFF. The chain has TRBV29-1 and TRBJ2-1; TRBD2 might be the D (6 bases). This CDR3 spans 12 amino acids. The germline V gene encodes CDR1 SQVTM and CDR2 ANQGSEA. Trimming shortened V by 3 bases and J by 3 bases, and 6 bases separated the two germline ends.

V usage is TRBV15 and J usage is TRBJ1-2, with unresolved D. Germline values: CDR1 LNHNV, CDR2 YYDKDF (reference sequence). This CDR3 spans 15 amino acids. V lost 2 bases to trimming and J lost 0 bases, with 10 bases between them. The CDR3 is CATSRPREANYGYTF. In nucleotides, the CDR3 is TGTGCCACCAGCAGACCGCGGGAAGCTAACTATGGCTACACCTTC. Full variable domain (rest looked up from reference TRBV15 and TRBJ1-2): DAMVIQNPRYQVTQFGKPVTLSCSQTLNHNVMYWYQQKSSQAPKLLFHYYDKDFNNEADTPDNFQSRRPNTSFCFLDIRSPGLGDTAMYLCATSRPREANYGYTFGSGTRLTVV.

The chain employs TRBV4-2 and TRBJ2-3; D not certain. This CDR3 is built from 15 residues. Between the trimmed V and J ends, which lost 1 base and 0 bases, there was a span of 8 bases. In germline, CDR1 is LGHNA, CDR2 YNFKEQ. CDR3 residues: CASSQVSRSTDTQYF. The CDR3 DNA sequence: TGTGCCAGCAGCCAAGTTAGCAGAAGCACAGATACGCAGTATTTT.

This rearrangement joins TRBV27 to TRBJ2-7; D not certain. CDR3 length: 13 amino acids. V gave up 0 bases and J gave up 3 bases, with 6 bases separating them. Germline CDR1 is MNHEY and CDR2 is SMNVEV (reference sequence). In nucleotides, the CDR3 is TGTGCCAGCAGTTTATCCTTCGGCTACGAGCAGTACTTC. Protein sequence: CASSLSFGYEQYF.

The rearrangement links TRBV11-3 to TRBJ2-3, with 7 bases aligning to TRBD1. The germline CDR1 and CDR2 sequences are SGHNT and YENEEA. CDR3 length equals 13 residues. Trimming cost V 7 bases and J 6 bases; bases outside gene matches: 7. The CDR3 region is CASKDRVDDTQYF. CDR3 coding DNA: TGTGCCAGCAAAGACAGGGTCGACGATACGCAGTATTTT.

The chain uses TRBV4-2 and TRBJ2-1; 12 nucleotides agree with TRBD2. The length of the CDR3 is 18 residues. In germline, CDR1 is LGHNA, CDR2 YNFKEQ. Trimming cost V 2 bases and J 8 bases; bases outside gene matches: 13. This chain's CDR3 is CASSQRPESLAGGDEQFF. The CDR3 DNA sequence: TGTGCCAGCAGCCAAAGGCCCGAGAGCCTAGCGGGAGGGGATGAGCAGTTCTTC.

This chain links TRBV9 with TRBJ2-3, with 7 bases fitting TRBD2. Trimming at V came to 2 bases and at J to 3 bases, leaving 3 bases not matched to a gene. Germline V CDR1 and CDR2: SGDLS, YYNGEE. The CDR3 consists of 14 residues. CDR3 sequence reads: CASSVLSGTDTQYF. The CDR3 coding sequence is TGTGCCAGCAGCGTGCTTAGCGGGACAGATACGCAGTATTTT.

J is TRBJ2-5 and V is TRBV24-1, with TRBD2 identical over 8 bases. Germline V gene lookup returns CDR1 KGHDR and CDR2 SFDVKD. This CDR3 is built from 13 residues. The trim removed 9 bases at V and 7 bases at J, leaving 9 bases unmatched. This CDR3 is CATSSAGGGTQYF. In nucleotides, the CDR3 is TGTGCCACCTCCTCGGCGGGAGGTGGGACCCAGTACTTC.

V gene TRBV11-3 combines with J gene TRBJ2-7; 12 positions match TRBD2. CDR1 is SGHNT and CDR2 is YENEEA in the germline V gene. The CDR3 length is 20 residues. The V segment lost 4 bases and the J segment 3 bases; nucleotides outside the gene matches: 19. The CDR3: CASSSLPLWTSGNYFYEQYF. CDR3 coding DNA: TGTGCCAGCAGCTCCTTACCTCTATGGACTAGCGGGAATTACTTCTACGAGCAGTACTTC.

The chain carries TRBV6-2 or TRBV6-3 and TRBJ2-5; the match to TRBD1 covers 7 bases. The CDR3 covers 15 residues. J lost 2 bases, V lost 4 bases, and 7 bases had no gene match. Per germline, CDR1 MNHEY and CDR2 SVGEGT. In DNA, the CDR3 is TGTGCCAGCAGTTCACCACAGGGGTATCAAGAGACCCAGTACTTC. It encodes CASSSPQGYQETQYF.

This clone is deemed medium-sized. J is TRBJ2-5 and V is TRBV7-9; weak D call: TRBD2 (6 bases). V dropped 5 bases and J dropped 2 bases, with 15 bases sitting between them. The length of the CDR3 is 15 residues. CDR1 is SEHNR, CDR2 FQNEAQ, per germline (reference sequence). The CDR3 nucleotides are TGTGCCAGCAGCCCCGTTGCGGGAACTCAAGAGACCCAGTACTTC. It translates to CASSPVAGTQETQYF.

This clone is termed medium-sized (0.01 to 0.1%). V and J are TRBV7-8 and TRBJ1-1; D is undetermined. V was trimmed by 4 bases and J by 10 bases, leaving 13 bases between them. This CDR3 contains 12 residues. Looked up from germline, CDR1 is SGHVS and CDR2 is FQNEAQ. The CDR3 spells CASSSGSSGAFF. CDR3 bases: TGTGCCAGCAGCTCTGGGTCCTCGGGAGCTTTCTTT.

The rearrangement links TRBV7-9 to TRBJ2-7; 7 bases map to TRBD2. Germline values: CDR1 SEHNR, CDR2 FQNEAQ (reference sequence). This CDR3 contains 16 residues. V gave up 2 bases and J gave up 2 bases; unmatched junction bases: 9. The CDR3 bases are TGTGCCAGCAGCTTAACGTCAAGCGGGACGACCTACGAGCAGTACTTC. This sequence encodes CASSLTSSGTTYEQYF.